These 17 T cell receptor beta chains originate from one sample sequenced in a study of T cells after somatic rescue of genetic block. The repertoire was sequenced with immunoSEQ multiplex PCR; TCRdb's copy has only in-frame clones and lacks some. The sample lists roughly 92,000 clones; about 87% were seen once. Sequencing used peripheral blood mononuclear cells (PBMCs). These receptors all stem from a woman under 30.

This clone was picked up one time. J is TRBJ2-1 and V is TRBV5-1; 10 bases map to TRBD2. This CDR3 is built from 15 residues. The V gene's germline CDR1 is SGHRS and CDR2 YFSETQ. Trimming took 0 bases from V and 8 from J; bases not matched to a gene: 5. This CDR3 is CASSLVPSGSDEQFF. CDR3 sequence (DNA): TGCGCCAGCAGCTTGGTGCCTAGCGGGAGTGATGAGCAGTTCTTC. The complete variable domain, with remaining parts taken from reference TRBV5-1 and TRBJ2-1, reads KAGVTQTPRYLIKTRGQQVTLSCSPISGHRSVSWYQQTPGQGLQFLFEYFSETQRNKGNFPGRFSGRQFSNSRSEMNVSTLELGDSALYLCASSLVPSGSDEQFFGPGTRLTVL.

This rearrangement joins TRBV4-2 to TRBJ2-7; D call uncertain. The CDR3 has 14 amino acids. Trimming pared 4 bases from V and 6 bases from J, leaving 16 bases between. Looked up from germline, CDR1 is LGHNA and CDR2 is YNFKEQ. This CDR3 is CASSRGQFSVEQYF. CDR3 coding DNA: TGTGCCAGCAGCCGAGGCCAGTTTTCTGTCGAGCAGTACTTC.

V and J are TRBV6-5 and TRBJ1-5; 10 bases agree with TRBD1. Germline-derived CDR1 and CDR2 are MNHEY and SVGAGI. CDR3 length: 15 amino acids. V trimming: 6 bases; J trimming: 6 bases; junction bases outside the gene matches: 8. CDR3 bases: TGTGCCAGCAGACCCGGACAGGGGGAGAGTCAGCCCCAGCATTTT. Protein product: CASRPGQGESQPQHF.

The chain links TRBV4-3 to TRBJ2-1, with 7 bases fitting TRBD1. V trimming: 7 bases; J trimming: 3 bases; junction bases outside the gene matches: 9. Germline CDR1 LGHNA, CDR2 YSLEER. This CDR3 is 15 amino acids long. The CDR3 nucleotides are TGCGCCAGCACCCTAGGGACAGAAGGCTACAATGAGCAGTTCTTC. Protein product: CASTLGTEGYNEQFF.

This clone has just one count. The rearrangement links TRBV27 to TRBJ2-7; a weak D match, TRBD1 (7 bases). Germline CDR1 MNHEY, CDR2 SMNVEV (reference sequence). This CDR3 is 15 amino acids long. The V end lost 8 bases, the J end lost 1 base, and 18 bases lay between the germline ends. CDR3 protein: CASQGGGQQSYEQYF. The DNA for the CDR3 is TGTGCCAGCCAGGGGGGCGGACAACAATCCTACGAGCAGTACTTC.

The chain uses TRBV7-9 and TRBJ2-1, with 11 positions matching TRBD2. This CDR3 region has 18 residues. Trimming at V came to 6 bases and at J to 2 bases, leaving 12 bases not matched to a gene. Germline values: CDR1 SEHNR, CDR2 FQNEAQ (reference sequence). The CDR3 DNA follows: TGTGCCAGCAGTCGGGGACTAGCGGAAGGGGGCACCTACAATGAGCAGTTCTTC. This sequence encodes CASSRGLAEGGTYNEQFF.

V and J are TRBV10-3 and TRBJ2-7; 8 nucleotides align to TRBD1. V shed 6 bases, J shed 2 bases, and the junction held 3 bases outside the gene matches. The CDR3 length is 13 residues. Germline CDR1 ENHRY, CDR2 SYGVKD. Written as DNA, the CDR3 is TGTGCCATCAGGACAGGGGAGGCCTACGAGCAGTACTTC. It is translated as CAIRTGEAYEQYF.

The V and J genes are TRBV30 and TRBJ2-1, with 7 positions matching TRBD2. Per the germline V gene, CDR1 is GTSNPN and CDR2 is SVGIG (reference sequence). With 4 bases clipped from V and 0 bases from J, the junction kept 9 bases outside the gene matches. This CDR3 is 16 amino acids long. CDR3 in amino acids: CAWNLGEGGSYNEQFF. The CDR3 nucleotides read TGTGCCTGGAATTTGGGGGAGGGTGGCTCCTACAATGAGCAGTTCTTC.

The chain carries TRBV5-1 and TRBJ2-1; D assignment may be TRBD1 or TRBD2 (5 bases each). V dropped 2 bases and J dropped 4 bases, with 13 bases sitting between them. The CDR3 sequence is 15 residues long. Germline V lookup: CDR1 SGHRS, CDR2 YFSETQ. Here the CDR3 reads CASSFPGTAYNEQFF. Written as DNA, the CDR3 is TGCGCCAGCAGCTTTCCCGGGACGGCATACAATGAGCAGTTCTTC.

The V gene is TRBV28, the J gene TRBJ1-1; D remains unclear. V lost 3 bases and J 11 bases, leaving 10 bases between the germline ends. Germline loops: CDR1 MDHEN, CDR2 SYDVKM. This CDR3 comprises 11 residues. Written as DNA, the CDR3 is TGTGCCAGCAGTTTGCGGGATGAGGCTTTCTTT. Amino acids: CASSLRDEAFF.

The chain is built from TRBV28 and TRBJ2-7; unclear D gene. V shed 3 bases and J shed 6 bases, with 9 bases lying between them. The V gene's germline CDR1 is MDHEN and CDR2 SYDVKM. The CDR3 has 12 residues. The CDR3 DNA follows: TGTGCCAGCAGTTTGTATCAGCGCGAGCAGTACTTC. It is translated as CASSLYQREQYF.

The chain combines TRBV5-1 with TRBJ1-1; D is perhaps TRBD1 (5 bases). V was pared by 4 bases and J by 0 bases, with 13 bases between. Germline CDR1 is SGHRS and CDR2 is YFSETQ. CDR3 length equals 15 residues. CDR3 bases: TGCGCCAGCAGCATCCAGGGCATCGTGAACACTGAAGCTTTCTTT. As protein: CASSIQGIVNTEAFF.

CDR3 sequence (DNA): TGTGCCAGCAGCTTAGAGGGGGACATAATGAACACTGAAGCTTTCTTT. Translated, it gives CASSLEGDIMNTEAFF. The chain uses TRBV13 and TRBJ1-1, with a possible D match to TRBD1 (6 bases). This CDR3 comprises 16 residues. The V gene's germline CDR1 is PRHDT and CDR2 FYEKMQ (reference sequence). The V gene lost 1 base and the J gene lost 0 bases, with 12 bases spanning the gap.

This sequence joins TRBV28 and TRBJ2-7, with 8 bases matching TRBD1. The CDR3 has 14 amino acids. Germline CDR1 reads MDHEN; CDR2 reads SYDVKM. J gave up 1 base and V 10 bases, and 9 bases lay outside the gene matches. The CDR3 coding sequence is TGTGCCACAACGCGGACAGGGCCATCCTACGAGCAGTACTTC. It encodes CATTRTGPSYEQYF.

This clone came up a few times. The chain employs TRBV18 and TRBJ1-5; D is perhaps TRBD1 (5 bases). Trimming took 3 bases from V and 3 from J, leaving 12 bases between them. Germline V gene lookup returns CDR1 KGHSH and CDR2 LQKENI. The CDR3 loop spans 15 amino acids. CDR3 DNA sequence: TGTGCCAGCTCACCGGCCGGGACGATCAATCAGCCCCAGCATTTT. Translation gives CASSPAGTINQPQHF.

The rearrangement links TRBV19 to TRBJ2-2; no firm D call. Germline CDR1 reads LNHDA; CDR2 reads SQIVND (reference sequence). Between the trimmed V and J ends, which lost 5 bases and 7 bases, there was a span of 2 bases. This CDR3 spans 10 amino acids. CDR3: CASSRGELFF. For the CDR3, the DNA is TGTGCCAGTAGTCGCGGGGAGCTGTTTTTT.

The chain combines TRBV11-2 with TRBJ2-1, with 8 bases lining up with TRBD2. Per germline, CDR1 SGHAT and CDR2 FQNNGV. This CDR3 spans 16 amino acids. V trimming: 5 bases; J trimming: 7 bases; junction bases outside the gene matches: 13. The CDR3 coding sequence is TGTGCCAGCAGCCCCATTAGCGGGACGCCGGGGAATGAGCAGTTCTTC. It codes for CASSPISGTPGNEQFF.